Below are 16 T cell receptor beta chains sequenced from a single sample in a study of blood T cells in healthy people across ages (dated by TCRdb to between 2014 and 2017). To prepare the library, 5' RACE was applied. Sequencing was performed on an Illumina HiSeq 2500. A second PCR of 7 to 11 cycles was performed with a sample-barcoded 5' primer and a J-beta primer mix. TCRdb reran the public reads through fastp at Q25 and MiXCR, keeping productive beta chains. One record per CDR3 amino acid sequence lists the most common genes and DNA. In all, the sample holds around 1,500,000 distinct CDR3 sequences, and roughly 45% of those were seen once. 7.9% of the sample is in the top ten clones. The sample comprised blood. The receptors originated from a young woman in good health.

The CDR3 region is CSARKDADLAGGRAYNEQFF. CDR3 DNA sequence: TGCAGTGCACGGAAAGATGCCGATCTAGCGGGGGGGCGTGCCTACAATGAGCAGTTCTTC. V gene TRBV20-1 combines with J gene TRBJ2-1, with TRBD2 matching 12 bases. The CDR3 runs to 20 residues. Trimming took 6 bases from V and 2 from J; bases not matched to a gene: 20. Germline CDR1 is DFQATT and CDR2 is SNEGSKA (reference sequence).

The chain employs TRBV9 and TRBJ2-5, with 10 bases aligning to TRBD2. The CDR3 is made up of 15 amino acids. Germline CDR1 and CDR2: SGDLS and YYNGEE. The ends lost 1 base at V and 2 bases at J; junction bases unmatched: 2. The CDR3 DNA reads TGTGCCAGCAGCGTAACTAGCGGGGCACAAGAGACCCAGTACTTC. Its translation is CASSVTSGAQETQYF.

This chain joins TRBV29-1 and TRBJ1-1; TRBD1 might be the D (5 bases). The CDR3 is 13 residues long. The V gene lost 0 bases and the J gene lost 3 bases, with 8 bases spanning the gap. Germline V lookup: CDR1 SQVTM, CDR2 ANQGSEA. The CDR3, as DNA: TGCAGCGTTGAAGAGGGGGATTACACTGAAGCTTTCTTT. This sequence encodes CSVEEGDYTEAFF.

This chain uses TRBV9 with TRBJ2-1; 8 bases map to TRBD2. Germline V lookup: CDR1 SGDLS, CDR2 YYNGEE. V shed 3 bases and J 4 bases; nucleotides not matched to a gene: 9. The CDR3 totals 16 residues. DNA for the CDR3: TGTGCCAGCAGCGCCCTAAGCGGGGGAGGATACAATGAGCAGTTCTTC. It translates to CASSALSGGGYNEQFF.

This clonotype was observed a single time. The chain couples TRBV11-2 to TRBJ1-2; D might be TRBD1 (6 bases). V was shortened by 5 bases and J by 4 bases, with 17 bases between the two germline ends. There are 15 residues in the CDR3. CDR1 is SGHAT and CDR2 is FQNNGV in the germline V gene. CDR3 DNA: TGTGCCAGCAGCGTGCGACAGGCGGAGAGCTATGGCTACACCTTC. Encoded protein: CASSVRQAESYGYTF.

This clonotype was detected only a few times. J is TRBJ1-1 and V is TRBV29-1; D ambiguous. With 0 bases removed from V and 0 bases from J, the gap between germline ends came to 11 bases. In germline, CDR1 is SQVTM, CDR2 ANQGSEA. The CDR3 runs to 15 residues. The CDR3 DNA reads as TGCAGCGTTGAAGATCAAATGACTTTGAACACTGAAGCTTTCTTT. It yields the protein CSVEDQMTLNTEAFF.

V and J are TRBV6-1 and TRBJ1-4; 8 positions match TRBD1. Unmatched junction bases numbered 8, after V lost 5 bases and J lost 3 bases. CDR1 is MNHNS, CDR2 SASEGT, per germline. This CDR3 contains 16 residues. CDR3 coding DNA: TGTGCCAGCAGTATGACAGGGGTATCGGCTAATGAAAAACTGTTTTTT. Amino acid sequence: CASSMTGVSANEKLFF.

This clonotype was recorded a few times. The V and J genes are TRBV7-7 and TRBJ2-1; 7 bases map to TRBD2. The germline V gene encodes CDR1 SSHAT and CDR2 FNYEAQ (reference sequence). The CDR3 spans 17 residues. J gave up 1 base and V 5 bases, and 11 bases lay outside the gene matches. DNA for the CDR3: TGTGCCAGCAGCCCGAGGTCTGGACTAGGGTCCTACAATGAGCAGTTCTTC. Amino acids: CASSPRSGLGSYNEQFF.

There are a few counts of this clonotype. J is TRBJ2-3 and V is TRBV4-1; D is unresolved. Trimming pared 1 base from V and 1 base from J, leaving 6 bases between. This CDR3 is 14 amino acids long. Germline V gene lookup returns CDR1 MGHRA and CDR2 YSYEKL. The CDR3 loop is CASSQGPRTDTQYF. The CDR3 DNA sequence: TGCGCCAGCAGCCAAGGGCCCCGCACAGATACGCAGTATTTT.

In its sample, this clonotype was seen a few times. This rearrangement joins TRBV7-2 to TRBJ1-6; maybe TRBD1 (5 bases). From germline, CDR1 is SGHTA and CDR2 FQGNSA. The CDR3 sequence is 18 residues long. Trimming removed 2 bases at V and 0 bases at J, with 14 bases between. The CDR3, as DNA: TGTGCCAGCAGCTTATTTTCGGGACGGAGCTCCTATAATTCACCCCTCCACTTT. Protein: CASSLFSGRSSYNSPLHF. Full variable domain (outside the CDR3, taken from reference TRBV7-2 and TRBJ1-6): GAGVSQSPSNKVTEKGKDVELRCDPISGHTALYWYRQSLGQGLEFLIYFQGNSAPDKSGLPSDRFSAERTGGSVSTLTIQRTQQEDSAVYLCASSLFSGRSSYNSPLHFGNGTRLTVT.

The V call is TRBV27, the J call TRBJ2-1, with D tentatively TRBD1 (6 bases). The length of the CDR3 is 14 residues. Germline values: CDR1 MNHEY, CDR2 SMNVEV (reference sequence). The V end was cut by 6 bases, the J end by 8 bases, with 17 bases between. This CDR3 is CASSQTGPEDEQFF. CDR3 in DNA: TGTGCCAGCAGCCAGACAGGTCCCGAGGATGAGCAGTTCTTC.

The chain employs TRBV14 and TRBJ1-6; D call uncertain. This CDR3 spans 15 amino acids. Germline V gives CDR1 SGHDN, CDR2 FVKESK. V dropped 0 bases and J dropped 10 bases, with 13 bases sitting between them. CDR3 sequence (DNA): TGTGCCAGCAGCCAAGACGGAGGTACGTACTCACCCCTCCACTTT. This translates into CASSQDGGTYSPLHF.

The CDR3 bases are TGTGCCAGCAGCGCGCCCCGGACTAGCGGATACAATGAGCAGTTCTTC. It yields the protein CASSAPRTSGYNEQFF. The rearrangement links TRBV9 to TRBJ2-1, with 10 positions matching TRBD2. The CDR3 is made up of 16 amino acids. J gave up 4 bases and V 3 bases, and 7 bases lay outside the gene matches. Germline CDR1 reads SGDLS; CDR2 reads YYNGEE.

The chain employs TRBV5-5 and TRBJ1-4; perhaps TRBD1 as D (5 bases). The CDR3 contains 14 residues. Deletions cut 1 base from V and 10 bases from J, with 14 bases between. Per the germline V gene, CDR1 is SGHKS and CDR2 is YYEKEE (reference sequence). CDR3 coding DNA: TGTGCCAGCAGCTTGCAGGGAAACCCAGGAAAACTGTTTTTT. Its translation: CASSLQGNPGKLFF.

There are many counts of this clonotype. The genes are TRBV12-3 or TRBV12-4 and TRBJ2-1; the match to TRBD1 covers 9 bases. Germline trimming cut 5 bases from V and 0 bases from J; bases unmatched to any gene: 2. This CDR3 has 15 amino acids. CDR3 nucleotides: TGTGCCAGCAGTCCGACAGGGGGCTCCTACAATGAGCAGTTCTTC. Amino acids: CASSPTGGSYNEQFF.

This clonotype was seen more than once but under ten times. The chain uses TRBV27 and TRBJ1-1, with D possibly TRBD1 on 6 matching bases. Germline V gives CDR1 MNHEY, CDR2 SMNVEV (reference sequence). V lost 3 bases, J lost 4 bases, and 15 bases lay in between. The CDR3 loop spans 15 amino acids. CDR3 nucleotides: TGTGCCAGCAGTTTTAGATGGGAGGGGGGCACTGAAGCTTTCTTT. Its protein product is CASSFRWEGGTEAFF.